Shown below are 20 T cell receptor beta chains from a single sample sequenced in a study of T cell repertoires in cytomegalovirus infection. TCRdb ran MiXCR on the reads and lists one entry per CDR3 protein. The table shows some 270,000 distinct CDR3 sequences, with more than 15% occurring only once. Sequencing was performed on CD8+ T cells from PBMCs. Source of these receptors: a human donor in good health (CMV status not recorded). Some clones in this sample may be carry-over from other donors' samples.

The V and J genes are TRBV3-1 and TRBJ2-1; 7 bases agree with TRBD2. The CDR3 runs to 18 residues. Germline V lookup: CDR1 LGHDT, CDR2 YNNKEL (reference sequence). The V segment lost 4 bases and the J segment 0 bases; nucleotides outside the gene matches: 12. The CDR3 coding sequence is TGTGCCAGCAGCCTCGAATCAGCGGGGATGAGCTCCTACAATGAGCAGTTCTTC. It yields the protein CASSLESAGMSSYNEQFF.

This clonotype has a single count. Here the CDR3 DNA reads TGCAGTGCTAGCTCGCGAGACACTGAAGCTTTCTTT. It encodes CSASSRDTEAFF. The chain employs TRBV20-1 and TRBJ1-1; D not certain. Germline loops: CDR1 DFQATT, CDR2 SNEGSKA (reference sequence). This CDR3 contains 12 residues. V lost 3 bases, J lost 3 bases, and 8 bases lay in between.

This clonotype showed up many times. The V call is TRBV11-2, the J call TRBJ2-1; D call uncertain. V was cut by 1 base and J by 2 bases, with 3 bases left in between. CDR3 length: 13 residues. Germline V gene data show CDR1 as SGHAT and CDR2 as FQNNGV. The CDR3 spells CASSLVPYNEQFF. CDR3 DNA: TGTGCCAGCAGCTTAGTACCCTACAATGAGCAGTTCTTC. The entire variable domain, with the rest obtained from reference TRBV11-2 and TRBJ2-1, is as follows: EAGVAQSPRYKIIEKRQSVAFWCNPISGHATLYWYQQILGQGPKLLIQFQNNGVVDDSQLPKDRFSAERLKGVDSTLKIQPAKLEDSAVYLCASSLVPYNEQFFGPGTRLTVL.

This clonotype was seen repeatedly, ten times or more. The CDR3 DNA reads as TGTGCCAGCAGCCTCGTCGGTCTAGCAGTTCCTACCTACGAGCAGTACTTC. Translating it yields CASSLVGLAVPTYEQYF. The chain recombines TRBV7-2 with TRBJ2-7, with D tentatively TRBD2 (5 bases). CDR1 is SGHTA, CDR2 FQGNSA, per germline. CDR3 length: 17 residues. The ends were cut back, 5 bases at V and 2 bases at J, with 22 bases in the middle. Filled out from reference TRBV7-2 and TRBJ2-7, the complete variable domain reads GAGVSQSPSNKVTEKGKDVELRCDPISGHTALYWYRQSLGQGLEFLIYFQGNSAPDKSGLPSDRFSAERTGGSVSTLTIQRTQQEDSAVYLCASSLVGLAVPTYEQYFGPGTRLTVT.

This clonotype showed up many times. This sequence joins TRBV7-9 and TRBJ2-7; D tentatively fits TRBD1 or TRBD2 (5 bases each). Germline assignment: CDR1 SEHNR and CDR2 FQNEAQ (reference sequence). This CDR3 is built from 12 residues. The ends were cut back, 8 bases at V and 0 bases at J, with 8 bases in the middle. The CDR3 protein is CASGTNSYEQYF. In DNA, the CDR3 is TGTGCCAGCGGGACCAACTCCTACGAGCAGTACTTC.

In this sample, this clonotype turned up many times. The genes are TRBV7-9 and TRBJ1-4; D may be TRBD1 (6 bases). The CDR3 has 14 amino acids. V was pared by 5 bases and J by 7 bases, with 14 bases between. CDR1 and CDR2 from the germline V gene are SEHNR and FQNEAQ (reference sequence). CDR3 bases: TGTGCCAGCAGCCCCCAGGGGAGGGGTGAAAAACTGTTTTTT. Its protein is CASSPQGRGEKLFF.

This clonotype has at least ten counts. The rearrangement links TRBV7-3 to TRBJ2-2, with a tentative D call TRBD2 (5 bases). Germline V lookup: CDR1 SGHTA, CDR2 FQGTGA. V was shortened by 4 bases and J by 7 bases, with 7 bases between the two germline ends. The CDR3 runs to 12 residues. CDR3 loop: CASSYSVGELFF. In DNA form, the CDR3 reads TGTGCCAGCAGCTATAGCGTCGGGGAGCTGTTTTTT.

The table lists this clonotype with a few counts. The gene calls are TRBV7-9 and TRBJ2-7; D possibly uses TRBD1 or TRBD2 (7 bases each). V was shortened by 5 bases and J by 4 bases, with 27 bases between the two germline ends. Germline CDR1 is SEHNR and CDR2 is FQNEAQ (reference sequence). The CDR3 is 18 residues long. The chain's CDR3 is CASSPPRQGQRGSYEQYF. The CDR3 nucleotides read TGTGCCAGCAGCCCCCCCAGACAGGGCCAGCGGGGATCTTACGAGCAGTACTTC.

Many counts were recorded for this clonotype. The J gene is TRBJ1-1, the V gene TRBV6-6, with 9 bases identical to TRBD1. The CDR3 is made up of 14 amino acids. The J segment lost 5 bases and the V segment lost 5 bases, leaving 6 bases of the junction unmatched. CDR1 is MNHNY, CDR2 SVGAGI, per germline (reference sequence). CDR3 sequence: CASSTRQGETEAFF. The CDR3 coding sequence is TGTGCCAGCAGTACCCGACAGGGGGAGACTGAAGCTTTCTTT.

This clonotype was found many times. The chain recombines TRBV11-1 with TRBJ2-7, with TRBD2 as a possible D gene (6 bases). Germline V gene data show CDR1 as SGHAT and CDR2 as FQDESV (reference sequence). The CDR3 is 14 residues long. V lost 3 bases, J lost 4 bases, and 13 bases lay in between. The CDR3 loop reads CASSFSRGGYEQYF. The CDR3 DNA is TGTGCCAGCAGCTTCTCCCGGGGAGGTTACGAGCAGTACTTC.

This clonotype occurred many times. This chain joins TRBV14 and TRBJ1-1; D perhaps matches TRBD1 (5 bases). Germline V gene lookup returns CDR1 SGHDN and CDR2 FVKESK. Trimming left V 4 bases short and J 8 bases short, with 11 bases between. The CDR3 has 12 amino acids. CDR3 sequence reads: CASSPLGGEAFF. In DNA form, the CDR3 reads TGTGCCAGCAGCCCCCTTGGGGGGGAAGCTTTCTTT.

In its sample, this clonotype was seen many times. V is TRBV7-9 and J is TRBJ2-7, with 9 positions matching TRBD1. Germline V gene lookup returns CDR1 SEHNR and CDR2 FQNEAQ (reference sequence). The V segment lost 4 bases and the J segment 2 bases; nucleotides outside the gene matches: 6. This CDR3 has 15 residues. CDR3 loop: CASSSGTGMAYEQYF. In nucleotides, the CDR3 is TGTGCCAGCAGCTCCGGGACAGGGATGGCCTACGAGCAGTACTTC.

The chain links TRBV20-1 to TRBJ2-1; TRBD2 agrees at 10 bases. The CDR3 has 14 amino acids. Per germline, CDR1 DFQATT and CDR2 SNEGSKA (reference sequence). V lost 5 bases to trimming and J lost 8 bases; unmatched junction nucleotides: 9. The CDR3 sequence is CSAGPERGGYEQFF. The CDR3 coding sequence is TGCAGTGCTGGGCCTGAGCGGGGGGGCTATGAGCAGTTCTTC.

This clonotype was seen repeatedly, ten times or more. The V and J genes are TRBV29-1 and TRBJ2-3; D not resolved. With 3 bases removed from V and 2 bases from J, the gap between germline ends came to 9 bases. CDR1 is SQVTM and CDR2 is ANQGSEA in the germline V gene. The CDR3 extends over 13 amino acids. In DNA, the CDR3 is TGCAGCGTTGACCAGGACCCCACAGATACGCAGTATTTT. It encodes CSVDQDPTDTQYF.

This clonotype was picked up many times. The chain recombines TRBV7-9 with TRBJ1-2; weak D call: TRBD1 (5 bases). V shed 4 bases and J shed 7 bases, with 16 bases lying between them. This CDR3 contains 14 residues. CDR1 and CDR2 from the germline V gene are SEHNR and FQNEAQ (reference sequence). The DNA for the CDR3 is TGTGCCAGCAGCTCAATCCGGGACTTCTCTGGCTACACCTTC. Amino acids: CASSSIRDFSGYTF.

This clonotype was picked up a small number of times. This rearrangement joins TRBV7-9 to TRBJ2-7, with D possibly matching TRBD1 (6 bases). CDR3 length: 14 residues. Germline V gene sequence: CDR1 SEHNR, CDR2 FQNEAQ (reference sequence). Trimming cost V 6 bases and J 3 bases, with 15 bases left between them. CDR3 coding DNA: TGTGCCAGCAGTTGGACCAAACAGGGCTACGAGCAGTACTTC. The encoded protein is CASSWTKQGYEQYF.

This sequence joins TRBV5-6 and TRBJ2-1; D not resolved. Trimming shortened V by 0 bases and J by 3 bases, and 13 bases separated the two germline ends. This CDR3 has 16 residues. CDR1 is SGHDT and CDR2 is YYEEEE in the germline V gene. The CDR3 coding sequence is TGTGCCAGCAGCTTGGAGCTTTCGAAGGTCTACAATGAGCAGTTCTTC. The encoded protein is CASSLELSKVYNEQFF.

The genes are TRBV28 and TRBJ2-3; TRBD2 matches 8 bases. From germline, CDR1 is MDHEN and CDR2 SYDVKM. There are 11 residues in the CDR3. V gave up 6 bases and J gave up 13 bases; unmatched junction bases: 6. CDR3 residues: CASRIRGGEYF. CDR3 DNA sequence: TGTGCCAGCAGGATCCGGGGGGGGGAGTATTTT.

Many counts were recorded for this clonotype. The DNA of the CDR3 is TGTGCCAGCAGCTTCAGGGGGAGTACCGGGGAGCTGTTTTTT. Translation gives CASSFRGSTGELFF. The V call is TRBV7-8, the J call TRBJ2-2; 7 bases are shared with TRBD1. The CDR3 covers 14 residues. V was clipped by 3 bases and J by 5 bases; unmatched bases: 3. Germline values: CDR1 SGHVS, CDR2 FQNEAQ.

The rearrangement joins TRBV4-1 to TRBJ2-3, with a weak D call TRBD1 (6 bases). Germline values: CDR1 MGHRA, CDR2 YSYEKL. This CDR3 has 16 residues. The V end was cut by 1 base, the J end by 1 base, with 12 bases between. DNA of the CDR3: TGCGCCAGCAGCCAAGCGAGAGGGGGAGGCACAGATACGCAGTATTTT. It translates to CASSQARGGGTDTQYF.